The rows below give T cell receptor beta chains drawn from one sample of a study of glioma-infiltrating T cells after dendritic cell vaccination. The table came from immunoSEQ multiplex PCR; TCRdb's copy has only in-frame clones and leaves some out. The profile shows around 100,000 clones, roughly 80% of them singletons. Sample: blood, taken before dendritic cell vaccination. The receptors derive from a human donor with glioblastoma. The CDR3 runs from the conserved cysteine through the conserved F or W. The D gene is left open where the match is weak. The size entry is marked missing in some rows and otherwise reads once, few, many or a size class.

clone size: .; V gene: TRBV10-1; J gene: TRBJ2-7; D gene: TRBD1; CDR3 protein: CASGQGSYEQYF; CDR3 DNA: TGCGCCAGCGGACAGGGTTCCTACGAGCAGTACTTC
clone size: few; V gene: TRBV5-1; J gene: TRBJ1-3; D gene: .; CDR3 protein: CASSPTDSGNTIYF; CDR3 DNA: TGTGCCAGCAGCCCGACAGACTCTGGAAACACCATATATTTT
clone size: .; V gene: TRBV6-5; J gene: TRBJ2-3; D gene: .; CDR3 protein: CASNSEPLTDTQYF; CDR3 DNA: TGTGCCAGCAATTCAGAACCTCTCACAGATACGCAGTATTTT
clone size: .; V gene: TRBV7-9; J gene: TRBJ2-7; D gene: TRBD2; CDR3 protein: CASTLGGVEQYF; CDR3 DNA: TGTGCCAGCACTCTGGGGGGGGTCGAGCAGTACTTC
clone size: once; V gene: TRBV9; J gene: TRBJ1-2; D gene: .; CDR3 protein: CASSAIGTSSGYTF; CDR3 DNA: TGTGCCAGCAGCGCGATCGGGACTTCGTCAGGCTACACCTTC
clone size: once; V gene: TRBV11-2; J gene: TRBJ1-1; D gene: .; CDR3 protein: CASSFSDGQTAFF; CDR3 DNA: TGTGCCAGCAGCTTCTCGGACGGACAAACTGCTTTCTTT
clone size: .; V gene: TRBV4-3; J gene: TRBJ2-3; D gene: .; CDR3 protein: CASSQEGDRALDTQYF; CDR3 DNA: TGCGCCAGCAGCCAAGAGGGAGACCGAGCTCTGGATACGCAGTATTTT
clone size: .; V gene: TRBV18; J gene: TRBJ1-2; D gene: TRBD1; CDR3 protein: CASSPVEGAAGYGYTF; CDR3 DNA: TGTGCCAGCTCACCTGTGGAGGGGGCGGCTGGCTATGGCTACACCTTC
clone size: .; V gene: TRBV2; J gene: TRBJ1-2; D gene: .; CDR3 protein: CASSEQFYGYTF; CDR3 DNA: TGTGCCAGCAGTGAACAGTTCTATGGCTACACCTTC
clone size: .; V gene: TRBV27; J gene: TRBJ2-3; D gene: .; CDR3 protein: CASSPWRETDTQYF; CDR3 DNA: TGTGCCAGCTCTCCGTGGAGGGAGACAGATACGCAGTATTTT
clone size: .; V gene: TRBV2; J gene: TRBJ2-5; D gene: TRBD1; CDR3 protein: CASRDGQAQETQYF; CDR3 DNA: TGTGCCAGCAGGGACGGACAGGCCCAAGAGACCCAGTACTTC
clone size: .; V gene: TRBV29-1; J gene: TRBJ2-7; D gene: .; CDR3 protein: CSVELSYEQYF; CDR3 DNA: TGCAGCGTTGAACTCTCCTACGAGCAGTACTTC
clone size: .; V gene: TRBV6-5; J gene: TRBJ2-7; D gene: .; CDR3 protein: CASKRGYEQYF; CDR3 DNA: TGTGCCAGCAAAAGGGGGTACGAGCAGTACTTC
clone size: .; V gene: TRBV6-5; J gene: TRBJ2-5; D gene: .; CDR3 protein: CASSYISGLEETQYF; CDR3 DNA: TGTGCCAGCAGTTATATCTCGGGATTAGAAGAGACCCAGTACTTC
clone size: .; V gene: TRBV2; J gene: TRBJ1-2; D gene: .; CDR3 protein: CASSYAGTVGYTF; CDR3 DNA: TGTGCCAGCAGTTACGCAGGTACTGTCGGCTACACCTTC
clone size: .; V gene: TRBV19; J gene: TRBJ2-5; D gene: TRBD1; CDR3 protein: CASRGQGQETQYF; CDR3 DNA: TGTGCCAGCCGGGGACAGGGACAAGAGACCCAGTACTTC
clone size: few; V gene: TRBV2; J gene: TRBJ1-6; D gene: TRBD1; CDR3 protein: CASSEERGRSPLHF; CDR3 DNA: TGTGCCAGCAGTGAGGAAAGGGGGCGATCACCCCTCCACTTT
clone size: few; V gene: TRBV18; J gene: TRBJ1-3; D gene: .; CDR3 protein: CASSPPWDNGNTIYF; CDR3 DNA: TGTGCCAGCTCACCACCGTGGGACAATGGAAACACCATATATTTT
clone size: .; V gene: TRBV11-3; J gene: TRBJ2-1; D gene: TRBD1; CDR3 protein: CASSFYGTGDNEQFF; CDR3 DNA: TGTGCCAGCAGTTTCTACGGGACAGGGGACAATGAGCAGTTCTTC
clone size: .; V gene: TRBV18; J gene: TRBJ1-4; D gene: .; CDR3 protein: CASSPRQVINEKLFF; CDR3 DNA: TGTGCCAGCTCACCCCGACAGGTTATAAATGAAAAACTGTTTTTT
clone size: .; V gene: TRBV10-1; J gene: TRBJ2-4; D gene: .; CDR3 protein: CASSEAIQNIQYF; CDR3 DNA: TGCGCCAGCAGTGAAGCAATACAAAACATTCAGTACTTC
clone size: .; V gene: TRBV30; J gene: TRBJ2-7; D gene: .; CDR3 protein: CAWSASGGEQCF; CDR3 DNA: TGTGCCTGGAGTGCTTCTGGGGGCGAGCAGTGCTTC
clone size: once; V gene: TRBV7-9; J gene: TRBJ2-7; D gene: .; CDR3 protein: CASSLAGGRGYEQYF; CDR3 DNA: TGTGCCAGCAGCTTAGCAGGTGGCAGGGGCTACGAGCAGTACTTC
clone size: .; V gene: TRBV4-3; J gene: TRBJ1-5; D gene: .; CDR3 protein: CASSQDLSNQPQHF; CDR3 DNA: TGCGCCAGCAGCCAAGACCTGAGCAATCAGCCCCAGCATTTT
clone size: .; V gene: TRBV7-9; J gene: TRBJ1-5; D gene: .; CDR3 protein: CASSYGQRNQPQHF; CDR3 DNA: TGTGCCAGCAGCTACGGACAACGAAATCAGCCCCAGCATTTT
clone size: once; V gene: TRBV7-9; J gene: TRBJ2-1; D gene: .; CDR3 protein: CASSLAAAYYNEQFF; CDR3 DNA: TGTGCCAGCAGCTTAGCTGCGGCATACTACAATGAGCAGTTCTTC
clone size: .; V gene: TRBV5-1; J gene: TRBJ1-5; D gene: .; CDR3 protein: CASSSFYSNQPQHF; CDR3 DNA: TGCGCCAGCAGCTCCTTTTATAGCAATCAGCCCCAGCATTTT
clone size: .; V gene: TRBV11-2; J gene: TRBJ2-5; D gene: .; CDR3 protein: CASSTTSPQETQYF; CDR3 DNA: TGTGCCAGCAGCACTACCAGCCCCCAAGAGACCCAGTACTTC
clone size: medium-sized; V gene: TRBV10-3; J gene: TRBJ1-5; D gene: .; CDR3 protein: CAISDTSGGQPQHF; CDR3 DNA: TGTGCCATCAGTGACACAAGCGGCGGGCAGCCCCAGCATTTT
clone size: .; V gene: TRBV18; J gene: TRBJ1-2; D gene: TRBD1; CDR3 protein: CASSPSPSIHRGHGYTF; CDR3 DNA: TGTGCCAGCTCACCGTCGCCTAGTATTCACAGGGGGCATGGCTACACCTTC
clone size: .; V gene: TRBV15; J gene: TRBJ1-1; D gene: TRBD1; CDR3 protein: CATSRPVTGWGTEAFF; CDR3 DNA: TGTGCCACCAGCAGACCAGTGACAGGGTGGGGCACTGAAGCTTTCTTT
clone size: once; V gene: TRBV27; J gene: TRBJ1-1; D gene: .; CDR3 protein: CASSTRGRTEAFF; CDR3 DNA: TGTGCCAGCAGTACCAGGGGTAGGACTGAAGCTTTCTTT
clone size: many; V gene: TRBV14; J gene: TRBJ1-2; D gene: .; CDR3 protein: CASSQNTEFGYTF; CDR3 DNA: TGTGCCAGCAGCCAAAATACGGAGTTCGGCTACACCTTC
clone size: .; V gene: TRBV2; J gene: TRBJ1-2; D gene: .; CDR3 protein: CASSDPNSRVDDGYTF; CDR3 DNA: TGTGCCAGCAGTGATCCTAACTCCAGGGTAGACGACGGCTACACCTTC
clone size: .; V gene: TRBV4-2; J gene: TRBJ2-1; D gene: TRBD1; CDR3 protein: CASSSGGDRVNEQFF; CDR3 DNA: TGTGCCAGCAGCTCAGGAGGAGACAGGGTCAATGAGCAGTTCTTC
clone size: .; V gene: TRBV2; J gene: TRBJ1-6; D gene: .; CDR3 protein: CASSEETYSPLHF; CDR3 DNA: TGTGCCAGCAGTGAGGAGACGTATTCACCCCTCCACTTT
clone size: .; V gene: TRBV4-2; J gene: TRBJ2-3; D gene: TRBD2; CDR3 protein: CASSQDGSGGATDTQYF; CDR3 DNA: TGTGCCAGCAGCCAAGACGGGAGCGGGGGGGCAACAGATACGCAGTATTTT
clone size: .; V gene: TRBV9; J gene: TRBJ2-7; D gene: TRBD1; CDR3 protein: CASSTPGQDEQYF; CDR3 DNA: TGTGCCAGCAGCACCCCGGGACAGGACGAGCAGTACTTC
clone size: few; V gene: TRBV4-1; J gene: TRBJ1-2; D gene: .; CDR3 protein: CASSQVLRGLVYGYTF; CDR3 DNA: TGCGCCAGCAGCCAAGTTCTCAGGGGATTGGTCTATGGCTACACCTTC
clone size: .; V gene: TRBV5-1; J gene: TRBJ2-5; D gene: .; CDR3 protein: CASSLGLTVQETQYF; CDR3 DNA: TGCGCCAGCAGCTTGGGACTGACAGTACAAGAGACCCAGTACTTC
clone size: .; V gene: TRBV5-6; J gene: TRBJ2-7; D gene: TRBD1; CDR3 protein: CASSFSRQGRLYEQYF; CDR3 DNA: TGTGCCAGCAGCTTTTCGAGACAGGGAAGGCTCTACGAGCAGTACTTC
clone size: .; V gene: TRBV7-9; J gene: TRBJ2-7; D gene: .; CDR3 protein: CASSTSSSSSYEQYF; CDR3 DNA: TGTGCCAGCAGCACCTCTAGCTCCAGCTCCTACGAGCAGTACTTC
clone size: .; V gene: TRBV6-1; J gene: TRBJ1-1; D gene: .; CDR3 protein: CASSSGTLNTEAFF; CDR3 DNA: TGTGCCAGCAGCTCCGGGACATTGAACACTGAAGCTTTCTTT
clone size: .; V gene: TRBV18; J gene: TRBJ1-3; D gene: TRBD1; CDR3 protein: CASSENTGALGGNTIYF; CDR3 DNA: TGTGCCAGTTCCGAGAACACAGGGGCTTTAGGAGGAAACACCATATATTTT
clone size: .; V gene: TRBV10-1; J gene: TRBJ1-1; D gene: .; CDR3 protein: CASSDSQGVANTEAFF; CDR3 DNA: TGCGCCAGCAGTGATTCCCAGGGTGTAGCCAACACTGAAGCTTTCTTT
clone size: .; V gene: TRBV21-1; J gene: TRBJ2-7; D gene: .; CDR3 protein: CASSPNRDRDHEQYF; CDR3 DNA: TGTGCCAGCAGCCCTAACCGGGACAGGGACCACGAGCAGTACTTC
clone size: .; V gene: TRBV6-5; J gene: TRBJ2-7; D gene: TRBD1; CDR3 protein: CASAAEGDRAYEQYF; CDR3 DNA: TGTGCCAGCGCGGCCGAGGGGGACAGGGCATACGAGCAGTACTTC
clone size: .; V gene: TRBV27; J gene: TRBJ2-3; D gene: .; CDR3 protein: CASSFLFSTDTQYF; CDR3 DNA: TGTGCCAGCAGTTTCCTGTTTAGCACAGATACGCAGTATTTT
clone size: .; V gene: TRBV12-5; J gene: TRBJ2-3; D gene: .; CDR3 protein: CASGLTYTVYTQYF; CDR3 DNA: TGTGCTAGTGGTTTGACTTATACCGTATATACGCAGTATTTT
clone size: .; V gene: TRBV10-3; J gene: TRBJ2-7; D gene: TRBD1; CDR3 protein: CAISDSGTGYEQYF; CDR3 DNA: TGTGCCATCAGTGACTCCGGGACAGGCTACGAGCAGTACTTC
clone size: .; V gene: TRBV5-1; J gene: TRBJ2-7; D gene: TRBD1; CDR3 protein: CASSPGQGTNGQYF; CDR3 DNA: TGCGCCAGCAGCCCCGGACAGGGGACGAACGGGCAGTACTTC
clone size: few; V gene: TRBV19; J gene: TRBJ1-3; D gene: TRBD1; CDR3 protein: CASSMGQGDMGGNTIYF; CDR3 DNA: TGTGCCAGTAGTATGGGACAGGGGGATATGGGTGGAAACACCATATATTTT
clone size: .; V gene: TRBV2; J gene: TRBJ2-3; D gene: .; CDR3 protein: CASSVYGVDTQYF; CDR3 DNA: TGTGCCAGCAGTGTCTACGGGGTGGATACGCAGTATTTT
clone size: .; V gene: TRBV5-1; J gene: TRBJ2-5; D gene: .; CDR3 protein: CASSQTEQETQYF; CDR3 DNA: TGCGCCAGCAGCCAGACGGAGCAAGAGACCCAGTACTTC
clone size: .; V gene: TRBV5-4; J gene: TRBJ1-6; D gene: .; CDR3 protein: CASSLGQLFGSPLHF; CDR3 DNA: TGTGCCAGCAGCTTGGGACAGCTCTTTGGTTCACCCCTCCACTTT
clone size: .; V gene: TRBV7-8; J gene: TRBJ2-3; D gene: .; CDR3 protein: CASSFGQSTDTQYF; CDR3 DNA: TGTGCCAGCAGCTTCGGACAGAGCACAGATACGCAGTATTTT